This entry is about one TCR beta chain. Its target is unknown. The germline V gene has CDR1 SGHRS and CDR2 YFSETQ. The CDR3 has 16 residues. The V gene end was trimmed by 5 bases and the J gene end by 6 bases; junction bases not matched to a gene: 5. These data belong to a study of response to subunit inactivated influenza vaccine. Findings of the study overall: The authors suggested that every seasonal influenza vaccination recruits few new T cells.

TCRdb processed the RT-PCR reads anew with MiXCR; each CDR3 protein has one entry. The sample yields approximately 680,000 distinct CDR3 sequences, 15% to 18% seen once. The sequence came from a man aged 45-65 years who received an inactivated influenza vaccine. The chain links TRBV5-1 to TRBJ2-1; 16 bases are a match to TRBD2. This material consisted of PBMCs from blood, taken about 11 days after vaccination. In nucleotides, the CDR3 is TGCGCCAGCAGGGGACTAGCGGGAGGGCCTGGCAATGAGCAGTTCTTC. Its translation: CASRGLAGGPGNEQFF.